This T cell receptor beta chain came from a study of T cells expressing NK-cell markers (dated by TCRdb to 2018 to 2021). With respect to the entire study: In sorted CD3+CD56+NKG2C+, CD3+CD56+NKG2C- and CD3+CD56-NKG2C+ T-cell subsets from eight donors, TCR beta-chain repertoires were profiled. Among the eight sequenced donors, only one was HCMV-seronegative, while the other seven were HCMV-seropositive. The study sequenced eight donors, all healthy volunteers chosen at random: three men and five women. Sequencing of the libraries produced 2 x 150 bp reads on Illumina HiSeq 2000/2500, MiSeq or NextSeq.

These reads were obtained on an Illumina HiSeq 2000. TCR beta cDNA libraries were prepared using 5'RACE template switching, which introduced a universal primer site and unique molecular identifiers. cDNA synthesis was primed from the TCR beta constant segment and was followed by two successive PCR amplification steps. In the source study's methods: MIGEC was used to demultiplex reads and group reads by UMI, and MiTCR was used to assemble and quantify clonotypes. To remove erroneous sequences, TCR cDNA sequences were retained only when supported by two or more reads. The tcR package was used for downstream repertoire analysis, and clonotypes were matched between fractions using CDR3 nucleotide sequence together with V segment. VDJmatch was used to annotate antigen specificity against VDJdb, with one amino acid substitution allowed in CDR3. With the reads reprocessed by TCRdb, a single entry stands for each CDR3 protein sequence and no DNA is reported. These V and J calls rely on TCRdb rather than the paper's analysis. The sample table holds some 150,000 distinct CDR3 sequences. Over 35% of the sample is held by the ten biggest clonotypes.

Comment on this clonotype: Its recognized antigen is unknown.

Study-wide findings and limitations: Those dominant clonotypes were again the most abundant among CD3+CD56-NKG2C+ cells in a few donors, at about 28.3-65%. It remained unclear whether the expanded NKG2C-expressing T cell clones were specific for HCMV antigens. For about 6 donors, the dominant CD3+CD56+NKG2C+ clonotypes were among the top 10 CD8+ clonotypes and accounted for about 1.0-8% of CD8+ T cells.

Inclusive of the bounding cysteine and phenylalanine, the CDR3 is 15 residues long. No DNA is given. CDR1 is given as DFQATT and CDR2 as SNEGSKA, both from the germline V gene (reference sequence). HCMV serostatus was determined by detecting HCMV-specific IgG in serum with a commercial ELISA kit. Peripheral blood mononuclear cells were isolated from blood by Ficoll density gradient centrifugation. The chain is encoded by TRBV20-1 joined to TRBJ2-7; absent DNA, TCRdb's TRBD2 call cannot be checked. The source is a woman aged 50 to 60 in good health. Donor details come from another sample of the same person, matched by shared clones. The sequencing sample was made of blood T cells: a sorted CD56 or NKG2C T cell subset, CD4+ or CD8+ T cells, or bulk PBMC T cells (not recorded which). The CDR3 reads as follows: CSARIDASAYYEQYF.